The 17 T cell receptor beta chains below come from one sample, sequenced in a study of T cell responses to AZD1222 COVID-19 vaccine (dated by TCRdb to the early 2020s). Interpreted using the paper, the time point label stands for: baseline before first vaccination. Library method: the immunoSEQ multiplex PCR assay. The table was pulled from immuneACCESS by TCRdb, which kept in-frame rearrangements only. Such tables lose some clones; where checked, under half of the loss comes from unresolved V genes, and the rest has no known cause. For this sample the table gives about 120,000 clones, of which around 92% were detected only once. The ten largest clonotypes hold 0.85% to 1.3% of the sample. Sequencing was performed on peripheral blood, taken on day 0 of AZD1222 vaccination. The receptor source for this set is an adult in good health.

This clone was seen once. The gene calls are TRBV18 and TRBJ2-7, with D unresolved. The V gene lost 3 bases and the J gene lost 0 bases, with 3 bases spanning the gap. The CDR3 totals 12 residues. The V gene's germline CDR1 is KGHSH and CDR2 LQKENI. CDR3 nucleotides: TGTGCCAGCTCACCTAACTCCTACGAGCAGTACTTC. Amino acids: CASSPNSYEQYF.

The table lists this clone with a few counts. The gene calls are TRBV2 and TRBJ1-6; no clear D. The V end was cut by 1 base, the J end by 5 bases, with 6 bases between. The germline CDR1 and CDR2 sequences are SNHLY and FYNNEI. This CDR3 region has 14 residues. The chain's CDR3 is CASSEVGDNSPLHF. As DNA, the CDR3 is TGTGCCAGCAGTGAAGTCGGGGATAATTCACCCCTCCACTTT. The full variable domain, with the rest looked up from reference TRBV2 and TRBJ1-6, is EPEVTQTPSHQVTQMGQEVILRCVPISNHLYFYWYRQILGQKVEFLVSFYNNEISEKSEIFDDQFSVERPDGSNFTLKIRSTKLEDSAMYFCASSEVGDNSPLHFGNGTRLTVT.

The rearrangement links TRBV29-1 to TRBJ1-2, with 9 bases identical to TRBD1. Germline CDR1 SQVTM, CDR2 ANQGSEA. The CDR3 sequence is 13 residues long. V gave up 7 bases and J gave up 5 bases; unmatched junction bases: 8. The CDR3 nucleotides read TGCAGCGCCCGCCGGACAGGGGTTTATGGCTACACCTTC. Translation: CSARRTGVYGYTF.

CDR3 amino acids: CARSLGRFNQPQHF. DNA of the CDR3: TGTGCCAGAAGCTTGGGACGCTTCAATCAGCCCCAGCATTTT. The gene calls are TRBV5-3 and TRBJ1-5; D is ambiguous. TRBV5-3 is annotated as an ORF whose role is uncertain. This CDR3 comprises 14 residues. V was trimmed by 0 bases and J by 3 bases, leaving 7 bases between them.

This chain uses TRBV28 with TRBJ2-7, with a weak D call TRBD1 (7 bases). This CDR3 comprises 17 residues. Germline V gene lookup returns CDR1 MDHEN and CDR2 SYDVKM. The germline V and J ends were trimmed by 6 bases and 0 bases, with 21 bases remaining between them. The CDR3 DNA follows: TGTGCCAGCAGATTCCAGGCAGGGGGGAAATACTCCTACGAGCAGTACTTC. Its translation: CASRFQAGGKYSYEQYF.

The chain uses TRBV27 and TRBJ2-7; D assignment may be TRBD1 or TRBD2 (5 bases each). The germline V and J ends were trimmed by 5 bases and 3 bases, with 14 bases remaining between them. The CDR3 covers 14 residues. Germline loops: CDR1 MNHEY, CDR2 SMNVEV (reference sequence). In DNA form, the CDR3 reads TGTGCCAGCAGTGGTTGGGGACCATACTACGAGCAGTACTTC. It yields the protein CASSGWGPYYEQYF.

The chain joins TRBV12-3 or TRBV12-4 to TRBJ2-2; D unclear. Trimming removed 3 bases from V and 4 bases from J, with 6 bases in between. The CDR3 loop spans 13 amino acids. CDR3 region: CASSFSGTGELFF. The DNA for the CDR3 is TGTGCCAGCAGTTTCTCAGGCACCGGGGAGCTGTTTTTT.

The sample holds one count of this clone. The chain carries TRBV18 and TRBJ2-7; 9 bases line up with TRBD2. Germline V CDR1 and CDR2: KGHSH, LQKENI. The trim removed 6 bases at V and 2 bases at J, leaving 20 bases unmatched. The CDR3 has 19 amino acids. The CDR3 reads CASSPTDRPTSGTAYEQYF. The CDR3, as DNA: TGTGCCAGCTCTCCAACGGACAGGCCGACTAGCGGAACAGCCTACGAGCAGTACTTC.

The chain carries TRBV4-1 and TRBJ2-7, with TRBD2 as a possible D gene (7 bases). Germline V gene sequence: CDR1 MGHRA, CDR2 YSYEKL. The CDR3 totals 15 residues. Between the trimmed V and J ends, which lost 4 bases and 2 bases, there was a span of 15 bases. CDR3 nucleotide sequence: TGCGCCAGCAGCCCAATCACGGGGGGCGCCTACGAGCAGTACTTC. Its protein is CASSPITGGAYEQYF.

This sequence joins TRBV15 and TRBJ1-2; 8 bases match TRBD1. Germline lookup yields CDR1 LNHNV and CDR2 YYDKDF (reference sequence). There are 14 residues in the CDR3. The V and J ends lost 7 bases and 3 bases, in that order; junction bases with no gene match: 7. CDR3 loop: CATMQGARDYGYTF. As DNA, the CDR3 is TGTGCCACCATGCAGGGGGCTCGGGACTATGGCTACACCTTC.

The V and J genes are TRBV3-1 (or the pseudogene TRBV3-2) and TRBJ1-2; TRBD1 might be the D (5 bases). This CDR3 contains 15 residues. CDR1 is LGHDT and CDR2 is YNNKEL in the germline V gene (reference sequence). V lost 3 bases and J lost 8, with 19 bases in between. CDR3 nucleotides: TGTGCCAGCAGCCATATGGCCGGGCGGGGGAGAGGCTACACCTTC. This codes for CASSHMAGRGRGYTF.

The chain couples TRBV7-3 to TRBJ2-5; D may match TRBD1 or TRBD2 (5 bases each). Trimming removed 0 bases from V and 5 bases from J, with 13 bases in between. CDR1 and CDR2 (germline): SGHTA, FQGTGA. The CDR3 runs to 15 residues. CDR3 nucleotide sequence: TGTGCCAGCAGCTTAACGGGGGAGACGGGGGAGACCCAGTACTTC. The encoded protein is CASSLTGETGETQYF.

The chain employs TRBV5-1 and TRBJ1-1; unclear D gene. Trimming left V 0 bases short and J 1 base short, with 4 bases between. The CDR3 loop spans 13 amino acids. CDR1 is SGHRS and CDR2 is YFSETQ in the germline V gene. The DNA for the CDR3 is TGCGCCAGCAGCTTGGGCTGGAACACTGAAGCTTTCTTT. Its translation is CASSLGWNTEAFF.

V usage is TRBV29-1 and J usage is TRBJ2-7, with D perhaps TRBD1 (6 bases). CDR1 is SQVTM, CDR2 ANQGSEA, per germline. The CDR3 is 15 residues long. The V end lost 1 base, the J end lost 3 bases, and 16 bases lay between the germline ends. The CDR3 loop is CSVEVSGGQHYEQYF. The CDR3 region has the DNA TGCAGCGTTGAAGTTTCGGGCGGACAGCACTACGAGCAGTACTTC.

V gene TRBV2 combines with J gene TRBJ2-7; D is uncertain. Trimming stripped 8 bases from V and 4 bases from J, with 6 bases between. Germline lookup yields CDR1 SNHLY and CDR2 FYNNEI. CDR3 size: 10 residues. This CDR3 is CASGPYEQYF. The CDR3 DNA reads TGTGCCAGCGGTCCTTACGAGCAGTACTTC.

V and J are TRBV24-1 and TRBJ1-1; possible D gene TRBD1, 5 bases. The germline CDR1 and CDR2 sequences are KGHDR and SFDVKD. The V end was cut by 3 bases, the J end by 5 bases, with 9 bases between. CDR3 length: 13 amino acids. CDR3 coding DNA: TGTGCCACCAGTGATGAGGGGCTTACTGAAGCTTTCTTT. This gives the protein CATSDEGLTEAFF.

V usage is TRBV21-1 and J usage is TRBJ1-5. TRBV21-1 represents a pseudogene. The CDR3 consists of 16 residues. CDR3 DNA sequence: TGTGCCAGCATTTTGAAGACTTGCTATAGCAATCAGCCCCAGCATTTT. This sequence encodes CASILKTCYSNQPQHF.